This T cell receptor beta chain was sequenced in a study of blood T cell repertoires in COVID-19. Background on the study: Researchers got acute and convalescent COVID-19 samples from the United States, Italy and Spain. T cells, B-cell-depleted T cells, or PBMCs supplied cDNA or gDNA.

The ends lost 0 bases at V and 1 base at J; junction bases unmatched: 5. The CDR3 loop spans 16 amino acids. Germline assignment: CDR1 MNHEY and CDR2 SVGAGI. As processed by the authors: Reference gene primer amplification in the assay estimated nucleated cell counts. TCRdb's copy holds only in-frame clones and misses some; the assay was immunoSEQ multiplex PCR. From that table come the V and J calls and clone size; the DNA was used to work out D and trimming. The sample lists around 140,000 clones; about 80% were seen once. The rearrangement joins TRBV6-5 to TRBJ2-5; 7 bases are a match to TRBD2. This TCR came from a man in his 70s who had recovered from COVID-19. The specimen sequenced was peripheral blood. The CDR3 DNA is TGTGCCAGCAGTTACTCCGGGGGAGGGATCCAAGAGACCCAGTACTTC. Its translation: CASSYSGGGIQETQYF.